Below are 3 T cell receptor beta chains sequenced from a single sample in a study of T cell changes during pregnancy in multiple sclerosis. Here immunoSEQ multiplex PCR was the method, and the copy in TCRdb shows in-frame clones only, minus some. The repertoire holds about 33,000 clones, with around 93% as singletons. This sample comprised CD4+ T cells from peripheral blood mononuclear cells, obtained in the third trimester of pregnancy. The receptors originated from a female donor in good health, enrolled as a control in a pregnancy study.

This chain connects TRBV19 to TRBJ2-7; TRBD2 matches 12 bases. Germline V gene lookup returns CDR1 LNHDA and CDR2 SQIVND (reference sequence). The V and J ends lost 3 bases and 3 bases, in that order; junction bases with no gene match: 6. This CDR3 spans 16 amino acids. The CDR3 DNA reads TGTGCCAGTAGTATGTCGGCTAGCGGGGGGGTCTACGAGCAGTACTTC. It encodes CASSMSASGGVYEQYF.

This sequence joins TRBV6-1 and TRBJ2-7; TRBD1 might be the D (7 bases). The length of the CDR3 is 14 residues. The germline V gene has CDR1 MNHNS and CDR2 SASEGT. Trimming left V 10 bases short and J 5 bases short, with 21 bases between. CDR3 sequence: CATRPNQGGDEQYF. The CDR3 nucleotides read TGTGCCACCAGACCAAACCAGGGGGGCGACGAGCAGTACTTC.

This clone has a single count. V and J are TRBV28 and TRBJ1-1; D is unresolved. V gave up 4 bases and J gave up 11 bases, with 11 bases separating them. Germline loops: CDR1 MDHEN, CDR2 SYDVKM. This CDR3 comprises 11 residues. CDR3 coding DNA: TGTGCCAGCAGTTCGCAACCGCAGGCTTTCTTT. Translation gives CASSSQPQAFF.